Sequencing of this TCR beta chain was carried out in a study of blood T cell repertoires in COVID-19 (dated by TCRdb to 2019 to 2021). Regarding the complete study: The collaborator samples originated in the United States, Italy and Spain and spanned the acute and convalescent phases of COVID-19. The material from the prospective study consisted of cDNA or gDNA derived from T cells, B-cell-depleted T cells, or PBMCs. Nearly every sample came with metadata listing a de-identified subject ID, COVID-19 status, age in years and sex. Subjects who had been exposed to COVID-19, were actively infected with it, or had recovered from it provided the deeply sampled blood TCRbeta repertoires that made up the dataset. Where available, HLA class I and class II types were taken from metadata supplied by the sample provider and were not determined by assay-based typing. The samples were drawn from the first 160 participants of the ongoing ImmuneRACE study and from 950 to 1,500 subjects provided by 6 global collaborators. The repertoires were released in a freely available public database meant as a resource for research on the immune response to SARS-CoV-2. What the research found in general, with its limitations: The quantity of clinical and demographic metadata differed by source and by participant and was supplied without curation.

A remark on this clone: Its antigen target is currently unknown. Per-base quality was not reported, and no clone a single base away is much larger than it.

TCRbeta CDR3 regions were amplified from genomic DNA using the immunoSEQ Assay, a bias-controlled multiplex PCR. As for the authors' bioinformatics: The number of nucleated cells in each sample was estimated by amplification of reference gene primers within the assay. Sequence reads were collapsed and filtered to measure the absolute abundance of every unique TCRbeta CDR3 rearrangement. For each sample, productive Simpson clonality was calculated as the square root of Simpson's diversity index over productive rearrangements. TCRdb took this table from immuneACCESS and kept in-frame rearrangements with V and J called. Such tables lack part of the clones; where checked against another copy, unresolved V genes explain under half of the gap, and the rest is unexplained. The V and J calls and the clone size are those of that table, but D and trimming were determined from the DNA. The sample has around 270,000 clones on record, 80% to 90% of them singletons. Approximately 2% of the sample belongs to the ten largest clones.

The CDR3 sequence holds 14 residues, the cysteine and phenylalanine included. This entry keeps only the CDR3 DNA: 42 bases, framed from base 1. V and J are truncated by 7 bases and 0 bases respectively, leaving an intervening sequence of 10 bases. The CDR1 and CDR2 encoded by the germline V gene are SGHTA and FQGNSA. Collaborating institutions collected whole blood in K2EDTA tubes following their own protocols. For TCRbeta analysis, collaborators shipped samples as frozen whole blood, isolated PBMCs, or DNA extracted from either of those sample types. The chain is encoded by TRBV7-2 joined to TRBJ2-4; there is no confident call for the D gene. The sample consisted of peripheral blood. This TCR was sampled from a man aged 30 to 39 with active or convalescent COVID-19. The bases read TGTGCCAGCACTTACAGTCTAGCCAAAAACATTCAGTACTTC. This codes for CASTYSLAKNIQYF.